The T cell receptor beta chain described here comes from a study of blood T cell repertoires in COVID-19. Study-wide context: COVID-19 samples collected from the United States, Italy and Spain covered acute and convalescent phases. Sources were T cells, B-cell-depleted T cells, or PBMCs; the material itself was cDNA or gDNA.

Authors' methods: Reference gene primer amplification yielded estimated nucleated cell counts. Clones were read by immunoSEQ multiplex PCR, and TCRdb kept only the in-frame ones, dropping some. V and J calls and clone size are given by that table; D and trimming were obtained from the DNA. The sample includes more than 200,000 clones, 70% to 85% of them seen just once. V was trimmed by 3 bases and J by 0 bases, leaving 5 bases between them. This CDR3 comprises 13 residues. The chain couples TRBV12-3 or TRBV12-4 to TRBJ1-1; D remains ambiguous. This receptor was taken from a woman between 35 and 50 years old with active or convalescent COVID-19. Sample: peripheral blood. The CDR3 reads CASSFSVNTEAFF. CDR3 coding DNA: TGTGCCAGCAGTTTCTCGGTGAACACTGAAGCTTTCTTT.